Shown below are 10 T cell receptor beta chains from a single sample sequenced in a study of blood T cells in healthy people across ages. Primers used in a second PCR of roughly 7 to 11 cycles were a sample-barcoded 5' primer and a J-beta primer mix. TCRdb independently ran MiXCR on the 5' RACE reads; one entry per CDR3 protein. Counted here are more than 1 million distinct CDR3 sequences, less than 50% occurring once; the ten biggest clones make up 18%. The sample was blood. The receptor set was obtained from a woman aged 55-70 years in good health.

V usage is TRBV12-3 or TRBV12-4 and J usage is TRBJ2-1; 11 bases map to TRBD2. This CDR3 has 14 amino acids. V dropped 9 bases and J dropped 10; count of bases not matched to a gene: 11. The CDR3: CASSKTSGNHEQFF. The CDR3 nucleotides read TGTGCCAGTTCAAAGACTAGCGGGAACCACGAGCAGTTCTTC.

CDR3 bases: TGTGCCAGCAGTTCGGGGACACCGGTCCTCGAGACCCAGTACTTC. Translated: CASSSGTPVLETQYF. This chain links TRBV27 with TRBJ2-5, with a possible D match to TRBD1 (6 bases). Germline CDR1 is MNHEY and CDR2 is SMNVEV (reference sequence). Trimming pared 4 bases from V and 5 bases from J, leaving 17 bases between. The CDR3 has 15 amino acids.

The V gene is TRBV5-1, the J gene TRBJ2-7; 12 nucleotides match TRBD1. V was pared by 1 base and J by 5 bases, with 4 bases of the junction left unmatched. Looked up from germline, CDR1 is SGHRS and CDR2 is YFSETQ. The CDR3 is 15 amino acids. The CDR3 DNA is TGCGCCAGCAGCTTGAGGGACAGGGGGCTCCACGAGCAGTACTTC. It specifies CASSLRDRGLHEQYF.

The genes are TRBV15 and TRBJ2-5; the D is unclear. The J call may be mistaken, given a closer DNA end match to TRBJ2-1. Germline CDR1 LNHNV, CDR2 YYDKDF (reference sequence). The CDR3 extends over 13 amino acids. CDR3 amino acids: CATERQFQETQFF. The DNA of the CDR3 is TGTGCCACTGAGAGGCAGTTCCAAGAGACCCAGTTCTTC.

This clonotype showed up many times. The V gene is TRBV6-5, the J gene TRBJ2-5; no firm D call. The germline gives CDR1 MNHEY, CDR2 SVGAGI. The V and J ends lost 2 bases and 4 bases respectively, with 5 bases between them. The CDR3 has 12 residues. The CDR3 spells CASSYGGETQYF. The CDR3 DNA follows: TGTGCCAGCAGTTACGGTGGAGAGACCCAGTACTTC.

This clonotype has a single count. This chain uses TRBV12-3 or TRBV12-4 with TRBJ2-3; the D gene could be TRBD1 or TRBD2 (6 bases each). The CDR3 covers 16 residues. V lost 6 bases and J 0 bases, leaving 16 bases between the germline ends. Written as DNA, the CDR3 is TGTGCCAGCAGAAAGGGGGGCAGAGGAAGCACAGATACGCAGTATTTT. This codes for CASRKGGRGSTDTQYF.

The chain uses TRBV7-2 and TRBJ2-3; 10 nucleotides agree with TRBD2. CDR3 length equals 16 residues. Germline loops: CDR1 SGHTA, CDR2 FQGNSA. After removal of 5 bases from V and 5 bases from J, the junction contained 10 bases not matched to a gene. The CDR3 region is CASSLNLAGAGDTQYF. Here the CDR3 DNA reads TGTGCCAGCAGCCTCAACCTAGCGGGAGCAGGAGATACGCAGTATTTT.

J is TRBJ2-5 and V is TRBV29-1; tentative D call: TRBD2 (6 bases). Per germline, CDR1 SQVTM and CDR2 ANQGSEA. This CDR3 region has 13 residues. With 5 bases removed from V and 5 bases from J, the gap between germline ends came to 15 bases. CDR3 amino acids: CSVYRAGRETQYF. Here the CDR3 DNA reads TGCAGCGTTTATAGGGCAGGGAGGGAGACCCAGTACTTC. Drawing the rest from reference TRBV29-1 and TRBJ2-5, the complete variable domain is SAVISQKPSRDICQRGTSLTIQCQVDSQVTMMFWYRQQPGQSLTLIATANQGSEATYESGFVIDKFPISRPNLTFSTLTVSNMSPEDSSIYLCSVYRAGRETQYFGPGTRLLVL.

The CDR3 region has the DNA TGTGCCAGCAGTATCCAGTCGGGGGCGAGTAACTATGGCTACACCTTC. It yields the protein CASSIQSGASNYGYTF. The V gene is TRBV6-5, the J gene TRBJ1-2; D may be TRBD1 (6 bases). This CDR3 has 16 amino acids. Trimming left V 5 bases short and J 1 base short, with 17 bases between. Germline lookup yields CDR1 MNHEY and CDR2 SVGAGI.

The genes are TRBV10-2 and TRBJ2-7; D is possibly TRBD1 or TRBD2 (5 bases each). V lost 7 bases, J lost 3 bases, and 19 bases lay in between. The CDR3 is made up of 15 amino acids. Germline loops: CDR1 WSHSY, CDR2 SAAADI. The CDR3 is CASNRVRDDSYEQYF. As DNA, the CDR3 is TGCGCCAGCAATCGGGTCCGGGACGACAGCTACGAGCAGTACTTC.